This TCR beta chain was observed in a study of blood T cell repertoires in COVID-19. Study-level information: COVID-19 samples from acute and convalescent phases originated in the United States, Italy and Spain. Sources were T cells, B-cell-depleted T cells, or PBMCs; the material itself was cDNA or gDNA.

CDR1 is MNHEY and CDR2 is SVGEGT in the germline V gene. The CDR3 length is 14 residues. The V end was cut by 4 bases, the J end by 5 bases, with 14 bases between. In the authors' workflow: By means of reference gene primer amplification, nucleated cell counts were estimated. Sequenced by immunoSEQ multiplex PCR; TCRdb stores in-frame clones only, minus some. The V and J calls and the clone size are those of that table, but D and trimming were determined from the DNA. This sample has around 63,000 clones, with approximately 87% found just once. The chain is built from TRBV6-2 or TRBV6-3 and TRBJ2-5, with D perhaps matching TRBD2 (6 bases). The sequencing sample was made of peripheral blood. This TCR came from a man aged 55 to 70 with acute or convalescent COVID-19. The CDR3 loop is CASSFGGTAETQYF. The CDR3, as DNA: TGTGCCAGCAGTTTCGGGGGTACGGCCGAGACCCAGTACTTC.